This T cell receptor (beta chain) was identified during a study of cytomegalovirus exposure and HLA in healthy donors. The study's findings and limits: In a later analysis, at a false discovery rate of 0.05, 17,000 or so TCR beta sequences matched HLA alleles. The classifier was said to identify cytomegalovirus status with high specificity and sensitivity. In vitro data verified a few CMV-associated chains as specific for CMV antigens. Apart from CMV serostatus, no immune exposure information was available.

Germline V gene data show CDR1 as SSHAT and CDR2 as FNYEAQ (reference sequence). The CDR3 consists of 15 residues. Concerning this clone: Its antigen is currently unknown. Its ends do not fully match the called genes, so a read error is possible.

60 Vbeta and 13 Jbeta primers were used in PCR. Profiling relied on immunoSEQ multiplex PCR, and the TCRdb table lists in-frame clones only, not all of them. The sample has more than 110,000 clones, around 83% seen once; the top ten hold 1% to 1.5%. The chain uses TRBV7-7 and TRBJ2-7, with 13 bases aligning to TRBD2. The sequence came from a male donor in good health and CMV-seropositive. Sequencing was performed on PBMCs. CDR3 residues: CASSPGLAGVYEQYF. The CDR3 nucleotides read TGTGCTAGCAGCCCAGGACTAGCGGGGGTTTACGAGCAGTACTTC.